Shown below are 11 T cell receptor beta chains from a single sample sequenced in a study of identical twins. TCRdb reanalysed the 5' RACE reads using MiXCR and keeps one entry per CDR3 protein. In the table there are over 600,000 distinct CDR3 sequences, over 20% of which are singletons. Another study also made use of these data, one on T cells expressing NK-cell markers.

The sequenced sample was PBMCs. The receptor set was obtained from a woman between 18 and 29 years old in good health.

The J gene is TRBJ2-5, the V gene TRBV6-1; unclear D gene. V shed 8 bases and J shed 1 base, with 11 bases lying between them. The CDR3 sequence is 13 residues long. Germline CDR1 is MNHNS and CDR2 is SASEGT. The CDR3 region has the DNA TGTGCCAGCTCCAAGGCGCCCCAAGAGACCCAGTACTTC. Translation gives CASSKAPQETQYF.

This clonotype came up many times. In nucleotides, the CDR3 is TGTGCCAGCGGTGCGGGAGGGGACGAGCAGTACTTC. It codes for CASGAGGDEQYF. This chain uses TRBV12-3 or TRBV12-4 with TRBJ2-7; TRBD2 agrees at 9 bases. This CDR3 is 12 amino acids long. V trimming: 8 bases; J trimming: 5 bases; junction bases outside the gene matches: 4.

This clonotype has ten or more counts. The chain carries TRBV20-1 and TRBJ2-3; D is unresolved. The germline V and J ends were trimmed by 3 bases and 2 bases, with 6 bases remaining between them. CDR3 size: 12 residues. The germline CDR1 and CDR2 sequences are DFQATT and SNEGSKA (reference sequence). CDR3: CSARWNTDTQYF. CDR3 in DNA: TGCAGTGCTAGGTGGAACACAGATACGCAGTATTTT.

This clonotype showed up just a few times. The J gene is TRBJ2-2, the V gene TRBV20-1, with no clear D. Germline-derived CDR1 and CDR2 are DFQATT and SNEGSKA (reference sequence). V lost 6 bases to trimming and J lost 7 bases, with 12 bases between them. This CDR3 contains 12 residues. The chain's CDR3 is CSARRPVGELFF. CDR3 coding DNA: TGCAGTGCCCGCCGGCCAGTCGGGGAGCTGTTTTTT.

This clonotype was seen a few times. This sequence joins TRBV6-1 and TRBJ1-5; 9 nucleotides align to TRBD1. This CDR3 is built from 14 residues. Germline CDR1 and CDR2: MNHNS and SASEGT. V was clipped by 6 bases and J by 4 bases; unmatched bases: 4. The CDR3 DNA follows: TGTGCCAGCAGCGGGACAGGGAAGAATCAGCCCCAGCATTTT. Its translation is CASSGTGKNQPQHF.

This clonotype was seen many times. This sequence joins TRBV12-3 or TRBV12-4 and TRBJ2-5; 8 bases match TRBD1. J lost 5 bases, V lost 0 bases, and 5 bases had no gene match. The CDR3 is made up of 15 amino acids. The CDR3 DNA reads TGTGCCAGCAGTTTAGCCGGGACAGGAGGTGAGACCCAGTACTTC. This encodes CASSLAGTGGETQYF.

The chain combines TRBV5-1 with TRBJ2-1; 9 nucleotides line up with TRBD2. With V trimmed by 0 bases and J by 6 bases, 4 bases remained unmatched. This CDR3 is 15 amino acids long. Germline CDR1 SGHRS, CDR2 YFSETQ. CDR3 region: CASSLGLAAFNEQFF. The DNA of the CDR3 is TGCGCCAGCAGCTTGGGACTAGCGGCCTTCAATGAGCAGTTCTTC.

This clonotype was observed a few times. The chain couples TRBV12-3 or TRBV12-4 to TRBJ1-1; perhaps TRBD1 as D (5 bases). This CDR3 region has 15 residues. V lost 5 bases and J lost 1, with 14 bases in between. The CDR3 DNA follows: TGTGCCAGCAGTACTTATAGGGGTGAGAACACTGAAGCTTTCTTT. It is translated as CASSTYRGENTEAFF.

The gene calls are TRBV5-1 and TRBJ1-4; D remains ambiguous. CDR1 SGHRS and CDR2 YFSETQ come from the germline V gene. The CDR3 covers 15 residues. V lost 4 bases and J 0 bases, leaving 10 bases between the germline ends. CDR3 sequence (DNA): TGCGCCAGCAGCCGCGGGCCGTCAACTAATGAAAAACTGTTTTTT. This gives the protein CASSRGPSTNEKLFF.

The chain combines TRBV5-1 with TRBJ2-7; D uncertain. There are 14 residues in the CDR3. Germline V gives CDR1 SGHRS, CDR2 YFSETQ. V was clipped by 0 bases and J by 3 bases, with 10 bases between them. The CDR3 DNA reads TGCGCCAGCAGCTTGGCTCAGAATCACTACGAGCAGTACTTC. Protein: CASSLAQNHYEQYF. Filled out from reference TRBV5-1 and TRBJ2-7, the complete variable domain reads KAGVTQTPRYLIKTRGQQVTLSCSPISGHRSVSWYQQTPGQGLQFLFEYFSETQRNKGNFPGRFSGRQFSNSRSEMNVSTLELGDSALYLCASSLAQNHYEQYFGPGTRLTVT.

The chain links TRBV12-3 or TRBV12-4 to TRBJ2-6; no clear D gene. The CDR3 extends over 13 amino acids. V was cut by 8 bases and J by 0 bases, with 5 bases left in between. The CDR3 DNA reads TGTGCCAGCTATCGCTCTGGGGCCAACGTCCTGACTTTC. This translates into CASYRSGANVLTF.